The rows below give T cell receptor beta chains drawn from one sample of a study of blood T cell repertoires in COVID-19. The table came from immunoSEQ multiplex PCR; TCRdb's copy has only in-frame clones and leaves some out. The data contain about 100,000 clones, about 86% of them singletons. The sequenced material came from peripheral blood. These receptors all stem from a human donor in a cohort sampled during active COVID-19. CDR3s include the opening cysteine and the closing phenylalanine or tryptophan. A D gene is named only where the DNA matches it firmly. Clone size is not always given. Where it is, it says once, few, many or a class for expanded clones.

CDR3 protein,CDR3 DNA,V gene,clone size,J gene,D gene
CASSRTGKNEKLFF,TGTGCCAGCAGCCGGACAGGGAAGAATGAAAAACTGTTTTTT,TRBV14,-,TRBJ1-4,TRBD1
CASSASQGLAGYEQYF,TGTGCCAGCAGCGCGAGTCAGGGACTAGCGGGTTACGAGCAGTACTTC,TRBV7-8,-,TRBJ2-7,TRBD2
CASSLVSGETQYF,TGTGCCAGCAGCTTAGTCTCGGGGGAGACCCAGTACTTC,TRBV7-9,-,TRBJ2-5,-
CASSLGTGQGNYGYTF,-,TRBV27,-,TRBJ1-2,-
CASSQDIAGGGTEAFF,TGTGCCAGCAGCCAAGATATTGCGGGGGGTGGCACTGAAGCTTTCTTT,TRBV4-2,-,TRBJ1-1,-
CASSPRKSSGRAYEQYF,TGTGCCAGCAGCCCCAGAAAAAGTAGCGGGAGGGCCTACGAGCAGTACTTC,TRBV7-9,-,TRBJ2-7,TRBD2
CASSQEGRSVQPQHF,TGCGCCAGCAGCCAAGAGGGCAGGTCGGTTCAGCCCCAGCATTTT,TRBV4-1,few,TRBJ1-5,-
CASSEKGAVYGYTF,TGCGCCAGCAGTGAGAAGGGGGCGGTCTATGGCTACACCTTC,TRBV10-2,-,TRBJ1-2,TRBD1
CATQDPPREPADTQYF,TGTGCCACCCAAGATCCCCCCCGGGAGCCTGCAGATACGCAGTATTTT,TRBV10-3,-,TRBJ2-3,-
CATSRGTGSTEAFF,TGTGCCACCAGCAGAGGGACAGGGAGCACTGAAGCTTTCTTT,TRBV15,-,TRBJ1-1,TRBD1
CASSPDSSLGAPLHF,TGTGCCAGTAGTCCCGACAGTTCCCTCGGAGCACCCCTCCACTTT,TRBV19,-,TRBJ1-6,-
CASSIGRADYSDEQYF,TGTGCCAGTAGTATAGGGAGGGCGGACTATTCTGACGAGCAGTACTTC,TRBV19,-,TRBJ2-7,-
CASSLDKDSPLHF,TGTGCCAGCAGCTTAGACAAGGATTCACCCCTCCACTTT,TRBV5-4,-,TRBJ1-6,-
CASSSSGRANTGELFF,TGTGCCAGCAGCTCTAGCGGGAGGGCGAACACCGGGGAGCTGTTTTTT,TRBV11-1,-,TRBJ2-2,TRBD2
CASSPEGVLLAKNIQYF,TGTGCCAGCAGCCCGGAAGGGGTTCTGCTAGCCAAAAACATTCAGTACTTC,TRBV2,-,TRBJ2-4,-
CASSFNRATGELFF,TGTGCCAGCAGCTTCAACAGGGCTACCGGGGAGCTGTTTTTT,TRBV7-9,few,TRBJ2-2,-
CASSSTGTGTNEQYF,TGTGCCAGCAGTTCCACCGGGACAGGGACCAACGAGCAGTACTTC,TRBV28,once,TRBJ2-7,TRBD1
CASRSTRGQETQYF,TGTGCCAGCAGATCTACCAGAGGCCAGGAGACCCAGTACTTC,TRBV6-6,-,TRBJ2-5,-
CASSRGGEKLFF,TGTGCCAGCAGCCGGGGGGGGGAAAAACTGTTTTTT,TRBV12-3/TRBV12-4,once,TRBJ1-4,-
CASRPKDRLNTEAFF,TGTGCCAGCAGGCCTAAGGACAGGCTGAACACTGAAGCTTTCTTT,TRBV7-9,-,TRBJ1-1,TRBD1
CASSLEGETQYF,TGTGCCAGCAGTTTGGAGGGGGAGACCCAGTACTTC,TRBV27,-,TRBJ2-5,-
CATQPGGNEKLFF,TGTGCCACTCAGCCAGGGGGTAATGAAAAACTGTTTTTT,TRBV10-3,once,TRBJ1-4,TRBD1
CATSRGLAGGRAKNIQYF,TGTGCCACCAGCAGAGGACTAGCGGGAGGACGAGCCAAAAACATTCAGTACTTC,TRBV15,-,TRBJ2-4,TRBD2
CASSSTIIGGVGEQYF,TGTGCCAGCAGTTCCACCATCATCGGGGGAGTGGGCGAGCAGTACTTC,TRBV27,-,TRBJ2-7,-
CAWSKGQYSGANVLTF,TGTGCCTGGAGTAAGGGACAATACTCTGGGGCCAACGTCCTGACTTTC,TRBV30,-,TRBJ2-6,-
CASSSTGNSNQPQHF,TGTGCCAGCAGTTCGACAGGGAATAGCAATCAGCCCCAGCATTTT,TRBV6-5,-,TRBJ1-5,TRBD1
CASRTGTAWTQYF,TGTGCCAGCAGGACGGGAACCGCGTGGACCCAGTACTTC,TRBV6-5,-,TRBJ2-5,-
CASSPAGQMNTGELFF,TGTGCCAGCAGCCCCGCGGGACAGATGAACACCGGGGAGCTGTTTTTT,TRBV7-9,few,TRBJ2-2,-
CATWTGEGSPLHF,TGTGCCACATGGACAGGGGAAGGTTCACCCCTCCACTTT,TRBV10-3,-,TRBJ1-6,TRBD1
CASSQYPGRRNNEQFF,TGCGCCAGCAGCCAATATCCCGGGAGGAGGAACAATGAGCAGTTCTTC,TRBV4-1,-,TRBJ2-1,TRBD2
CASSQPTTRPPSQAEMDEQFF,TGTGCCAGCAGCCAACCCACGACCAGGCCCCCCAGTCAAGCGGAGATGGATGAGCAGTTCTTC,TRBV4-2,-,TRBJ2-1,-
CASSEVRTNEKLFF,TGTGCCAGCAGTGAGGTTCGGACTAATGAAAAACTGTTTTTT,TRBV25-1,-,TRBJ1-4,-
CASSPGTDNLLNQPQHF,TGTGCCAGCAGTCCCGGGACAGACAATCTTCTCAATCAGCCCCAGCATTTT,TRBV28,-,TRBJ1-5,TRBD1
CATSAPGQGSYNEQFF,TGTGCCACCAGTGCCCCGGGACAAGGAAGTTACAATGAGCAGTTCTTC,TRBV24-1,-,TRBJ2-1,-
CASFPAGGTTYEQYF,TGTGCCAGCTTTCCTGCCGGGGGGACAACCTACGAGCAGTACTTC,TRBV28,-,TRBJ2-7,-
CASSFGSVSSYEQYF,TGTGCCAGCAGCTTCGGAAGCGTAAGCTCCTACGAGCAGTACTTC,TRBV7-3,-,TRBJ2-7,-
CAWSIGTGGDALFF,TGTGCCTGGAGTATCGGGACAGGGGGCGATGCGCTGTTTTTT,TRBV30,-,TRBJ1-4,TRBD1
CASSALSGRARGDTQYF,TGTGCCAGCAGCGCTCTGAGCGGGAGGGCCCGGGGAGATACGCAGTATTTT,TRBV27,-,TRBJ2-3,TRBD2
CASSLLLRGNTGELFF,TGTGCCAGCAGCTTGTTGTTGCGGGGGAACACCGGGGAGCTGTTTTTT,TRBV5-5,-,TRBJ2-2,-
CASSPRGHRGSSPLHF,TGTGCCAGCAGTCCCAGAGGGCACAGGGGTAGTTCACCCCTCCACTTT,TRBV2,-,TRBJ1-6,TRBD1
CATRRGGGTDTQYF,TGTGCCACCCGGAGAGGCGGTGGCACAGATACGCAGTATTTT,TRBV28,-,TRBJ2-3,-
CSVRLAGPYEQYF,TGCAGCGTTAGACTAGCGGGACCTTACGAGCAGTACTTC,TRBV29-1,-,TRBJ2-7,TRBD2
CASSENLLGLASGNTIYF,TGTGCCAGCAGTGAAAATCTTCTGGGTCTAGCCTCTGGAAACACCATATATTTT,TRBV2,-,TRBJ1-3,-
CATSDRGTGGFHNEQFF,TGTGCCACCAGTGACCGCGGGACAGGGGGATTTCACAATGAGCAGTTCTTC,TRBV24-1,-,TRBJ2-1,TRBD1
CASSYGGATEAFF,TGTGCCAGCAGTTACGGCGGAGCCACTGAAGCTTTCTTT,TRBV6-5,-,TRBJ1-1,-